Below are 2 T cell receptor beta chains sequenced from a single sample in a study of cytomegalovirus exposure and HLA in healthy donors. Researchers ran the PCR with 60 Vbeta and 13 Jbeta primers. The repertoire was sequenced with immunoSEQ multiplex PCR; TCRdb's copy has only in-frame clones and lacks some. The data show about 130,000 clones, more than 60% seen once. Sequences were obtained from PBMCs. These receptors were collected from a woman aged 40 to 50 in good health and CMV-seropositive.

This clone occurred many times. The chain uses TRBV7-2 and TRBJ2-7; 8 bases agree with TRBD1. The CDR3 has 15 residues. Germline CDR1 is SGHTA and CDR2 is FQGNSA. The junction had 6 bases not matched to a gene; V was cut back by 5 bases and J by 0 bases. CDR3 loop: CASSTTGGSSYEQYF. In DNA form, the CDR3 reads TGTGCCAGCAGCACCACAGGGGGGAGCTCCTACGAGCAGTACTTC.

The J gene is TRBJ2-7, the V gene TRBV4-3, with 10 bases that match TRBD2. The CDR3 is 16 amino acids. Germline V gene sequence: CDR1 LGHNA, CDR2 YSLEER. The junction had 5 bases not matched to a gene; V was cut back by 1 base and J by 2 bases. This CDR3 reads CASSQGLAGDPYEQYF. CDR3 bases: TGCGCCAGCAGCCAAGGTCTAGCGGGGGATCCCTACGAGCAGTACTTC.